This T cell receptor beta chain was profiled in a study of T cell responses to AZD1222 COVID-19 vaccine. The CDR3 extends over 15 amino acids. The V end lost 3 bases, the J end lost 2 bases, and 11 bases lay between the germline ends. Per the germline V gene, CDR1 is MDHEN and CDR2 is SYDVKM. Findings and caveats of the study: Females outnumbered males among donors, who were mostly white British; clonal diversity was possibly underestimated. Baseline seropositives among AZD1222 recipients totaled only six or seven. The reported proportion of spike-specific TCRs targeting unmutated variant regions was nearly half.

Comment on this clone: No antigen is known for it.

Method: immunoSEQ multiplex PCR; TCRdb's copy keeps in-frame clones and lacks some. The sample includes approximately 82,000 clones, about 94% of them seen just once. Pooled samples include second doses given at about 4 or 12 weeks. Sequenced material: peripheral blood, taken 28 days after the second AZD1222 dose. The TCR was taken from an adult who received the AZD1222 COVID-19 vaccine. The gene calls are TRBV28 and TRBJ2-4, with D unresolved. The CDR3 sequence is CASSFLSRSKNIQYF. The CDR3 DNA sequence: TGTGCCAGCAGTTTTTTAAGTCGGTCCAAAAACATTCAGTACTTC.